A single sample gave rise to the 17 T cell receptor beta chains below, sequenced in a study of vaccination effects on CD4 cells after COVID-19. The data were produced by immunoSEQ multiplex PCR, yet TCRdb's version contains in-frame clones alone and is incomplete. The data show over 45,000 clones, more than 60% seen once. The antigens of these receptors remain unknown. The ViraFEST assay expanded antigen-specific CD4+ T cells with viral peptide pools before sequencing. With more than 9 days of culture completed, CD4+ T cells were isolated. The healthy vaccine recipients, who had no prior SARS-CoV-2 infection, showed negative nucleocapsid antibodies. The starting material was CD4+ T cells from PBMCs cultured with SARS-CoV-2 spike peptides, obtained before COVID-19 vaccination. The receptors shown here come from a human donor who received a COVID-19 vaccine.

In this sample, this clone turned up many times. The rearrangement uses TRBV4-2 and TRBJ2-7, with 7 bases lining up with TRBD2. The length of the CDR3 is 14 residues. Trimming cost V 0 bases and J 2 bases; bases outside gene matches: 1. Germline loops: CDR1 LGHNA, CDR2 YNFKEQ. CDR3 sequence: CASSQDLAAYEQYF. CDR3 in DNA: TGTGCCAGCAGCCAAGATCTAGCGGCCTACGAGCAGTACTTC.

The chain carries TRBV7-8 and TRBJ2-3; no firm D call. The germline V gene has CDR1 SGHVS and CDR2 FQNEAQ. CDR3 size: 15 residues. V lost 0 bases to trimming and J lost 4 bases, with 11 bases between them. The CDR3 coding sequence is TGTGCCAGCAGCTTAGCTAAGCCCCTGTCAGATACGCAGTATTTT. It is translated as CASSLAKPLSDTQYF.

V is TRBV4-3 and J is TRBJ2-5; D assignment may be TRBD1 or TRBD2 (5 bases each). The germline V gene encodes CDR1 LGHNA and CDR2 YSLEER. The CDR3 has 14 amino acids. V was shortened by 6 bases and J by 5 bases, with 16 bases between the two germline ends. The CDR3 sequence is CASSSTQGRETQYF. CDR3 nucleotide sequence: TGCGCCAGCAGTTCAACCCAGGGACGCGAGACCCAGTACTTC.

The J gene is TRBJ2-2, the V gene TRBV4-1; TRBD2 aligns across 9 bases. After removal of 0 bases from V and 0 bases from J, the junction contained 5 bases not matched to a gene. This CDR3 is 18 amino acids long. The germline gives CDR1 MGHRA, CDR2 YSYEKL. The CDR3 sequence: CASSQETAGGPNTGELFF. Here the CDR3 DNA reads TGCGCCAGCAGCCAAGAAACAGCGGGAGGTCCGAACACCGGGGAGCTGTTTTTT.

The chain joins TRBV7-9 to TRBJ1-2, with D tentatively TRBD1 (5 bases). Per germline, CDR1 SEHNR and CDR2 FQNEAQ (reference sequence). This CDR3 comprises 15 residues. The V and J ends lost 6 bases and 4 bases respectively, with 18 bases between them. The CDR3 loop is CASSSPFDSSYGYTF. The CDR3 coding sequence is TGTGCCAGCAGTTCGCCCTTTGACAGCTCCTATGGCTACACCTTC.

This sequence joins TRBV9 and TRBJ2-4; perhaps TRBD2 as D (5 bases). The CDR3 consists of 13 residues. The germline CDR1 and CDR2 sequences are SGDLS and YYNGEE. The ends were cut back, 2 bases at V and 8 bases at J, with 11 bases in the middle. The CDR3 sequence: CASSVEVRDIQYF. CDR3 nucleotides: TGTGCCAGCAGCGTGGAAGTGCGGGACATTCAGTACTTC.

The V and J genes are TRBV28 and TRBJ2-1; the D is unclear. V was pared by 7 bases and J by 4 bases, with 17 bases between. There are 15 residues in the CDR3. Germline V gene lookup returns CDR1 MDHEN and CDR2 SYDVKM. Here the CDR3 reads CASIPGLHLYNEQFF. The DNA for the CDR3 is TGTGCCAGCATACCGGGTCTCCACTTATACAATGAGCAGTTCTTC. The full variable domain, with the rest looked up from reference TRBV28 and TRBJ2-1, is DVKVTQSSRYLVKRTGEKVFLECVQDMDHENMFWYRQDPGLGLRLIYFSYDVKMKEKGDIPEGYSVSREKKERFSLILESASTNQTSMYLCASIPGLHLYNEQFFGPGTRLTVL.

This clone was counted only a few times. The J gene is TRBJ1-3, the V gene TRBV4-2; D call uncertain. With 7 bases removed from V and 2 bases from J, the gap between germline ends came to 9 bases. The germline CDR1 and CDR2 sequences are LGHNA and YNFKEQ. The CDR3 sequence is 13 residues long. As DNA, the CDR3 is TGTGCCAGCAACCACGCTACTGGAAACACCATATATTTT. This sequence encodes CASNHATGNTIYF.

The CDR3 bases are TGTGCCAGCAGGGCTCTGAGCTCCTATAATTCACCCCTCCACTTT. The encoded protein is CASRALSSYNSPLHF. The chain is built from TRBV6-5 and TRBJ1-6; D is uncertain. Germline V gene data show CDR1 as MNHEY and CDR2 as SVGAGI. The length of the CDR3 is 15 residues. Trimming removed 6 bases at V and 0 bases at J, with 9 bases between.

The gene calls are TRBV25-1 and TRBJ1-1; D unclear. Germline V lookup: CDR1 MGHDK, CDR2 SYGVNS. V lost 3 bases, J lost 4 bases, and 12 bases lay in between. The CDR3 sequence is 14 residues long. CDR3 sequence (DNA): TGTGCCAGCAGTGATTGGGGTGATAGCACTGAAGCTTTCTTT. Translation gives CASSDWGDSTEAFF.

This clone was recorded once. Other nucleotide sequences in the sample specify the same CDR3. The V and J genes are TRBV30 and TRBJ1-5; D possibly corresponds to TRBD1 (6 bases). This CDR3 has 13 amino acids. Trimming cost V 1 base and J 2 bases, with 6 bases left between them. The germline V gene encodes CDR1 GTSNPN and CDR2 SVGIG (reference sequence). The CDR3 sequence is CAWSGTGNQPQHF. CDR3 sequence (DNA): TGTGCCTGGAGTGGGACAGGCAATCAGCCCCAGCATTTT.

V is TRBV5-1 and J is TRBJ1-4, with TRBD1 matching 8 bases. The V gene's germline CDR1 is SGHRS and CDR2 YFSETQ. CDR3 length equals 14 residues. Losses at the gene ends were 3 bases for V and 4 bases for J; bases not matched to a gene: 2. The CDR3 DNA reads TGCGCCAGCAGCTCTGGACAGGGTAATGAAAAACTGTTTTTT. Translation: CASSSGQGNEKLFF.

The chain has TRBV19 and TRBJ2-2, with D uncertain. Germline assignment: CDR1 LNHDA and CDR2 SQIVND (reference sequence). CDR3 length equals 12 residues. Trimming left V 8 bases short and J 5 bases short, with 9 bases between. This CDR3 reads CASSMWTGELFF. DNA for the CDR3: TGTGCCAGTTCTATGTGGACCGGGGAGCTGTTTTTT.

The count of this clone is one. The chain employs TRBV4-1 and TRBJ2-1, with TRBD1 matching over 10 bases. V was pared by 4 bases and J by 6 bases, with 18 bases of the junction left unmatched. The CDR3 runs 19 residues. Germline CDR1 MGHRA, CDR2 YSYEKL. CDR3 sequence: CASSLFTTYRDRGGNEQFF. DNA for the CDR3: TGCGCCAGCAGCCTGTTCACCACGTACCGGGACAGGGGAGGCAATGAGCAGTTCTTC.

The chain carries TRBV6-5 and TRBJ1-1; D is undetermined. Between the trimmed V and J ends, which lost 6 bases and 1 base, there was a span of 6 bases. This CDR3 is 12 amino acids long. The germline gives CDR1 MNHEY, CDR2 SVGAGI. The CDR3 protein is CASRATNTEAFF. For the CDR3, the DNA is TGTGCCAGCAGGGCAACGAACACTGAAGCTTTCTTT.

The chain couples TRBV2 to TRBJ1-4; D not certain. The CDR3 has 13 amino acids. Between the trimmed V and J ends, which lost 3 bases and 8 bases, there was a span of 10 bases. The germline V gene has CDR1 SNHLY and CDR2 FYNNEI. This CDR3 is CASSEWAQEKLFF. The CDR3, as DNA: TGTGCCAGCAGTGAGTGGGCCCAGGAAAAACTGTTTTTT.

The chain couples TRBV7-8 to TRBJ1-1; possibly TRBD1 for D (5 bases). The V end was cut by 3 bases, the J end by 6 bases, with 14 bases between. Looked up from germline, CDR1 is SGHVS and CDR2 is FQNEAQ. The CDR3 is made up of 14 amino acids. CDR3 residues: CASSFGAGSAEAFF. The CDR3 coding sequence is TGTGCCAGCAGCTTCGGGGCGGGGAGCGCTGAAGCTTTCTTT.